This note documents a single T cell receptor (beta chain) sequence. The data originate from a study of blood T cell repertoires in COVID-19. Study in general: Both acute and convalescent COVID-19 samples were obtained from the United States, Italy and Spain. Sources were T cells, B-cell-depleted T cells, or PBMCs; the material itself was cDNA or gDNA.

V trimming: 9 bases; J trimming: 0 bases; junction bases outside the gene matches: 15. CDR3 size: 18 residues. CDR1 is LNHDA, CDR2 SQIVND, per germline (reference sequence). In the original analysis: Estimated nucleated cell counts came from reference gene primer amplification. The repertoire was sequenced with immunoSEQ multiplex PCR; TCRdb's copy has only in-frame clones and lacks some. That table gives V, J and clone size, and the DNA gave D and trimming. The sample has approximately 670,000 clones; 85% to 90% are singletons. Sequenced sample: peripheral blood. The sequence derives from a woman aged 18-29 years with acute or convalescent COVID-19. The rearrangement links TRBV19 to TRBJ1-5; 9 bases align to TRBD1. The CDR3 sequence: CASSDRGMLTLSNQPQHF. The CDR3 DNA follows: TGTGCCAGCTCGGACAGGGGAATGCTAACCCTTAGCAATCAGCCCCAGCATTTT. Full variable domain (outside the CDR3, taken from reference TRBV19 and TRBJ1-5): DGGITQSPKYLFRKEGQNVTLSCEQNLNHDAMYWYRQDPGQGLRLIYYSQIVNDFQKGDIAEGYSVSREKKESFPLTVTSAQKNPTAFYLCASSDRGMLTLSNQPQHFGDGTRLSIL.